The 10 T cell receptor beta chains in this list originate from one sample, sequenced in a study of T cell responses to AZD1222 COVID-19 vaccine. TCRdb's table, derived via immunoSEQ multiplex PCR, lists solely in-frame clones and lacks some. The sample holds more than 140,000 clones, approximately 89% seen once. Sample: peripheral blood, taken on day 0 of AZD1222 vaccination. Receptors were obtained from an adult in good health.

CDR3 DNA sequence: TGTGCCAGCAGGGCAGAGGGCCAGCCAAATCAGCCCCAGCATTTT. It is translated as CASRAEGQPNQPQHF. V gene TRBV6-5 combines with J gene TRBJ1-5; D gene ambiguous. This CDR3 has 15 amino acids. The V gene's germline CDR1 is MNHEY and CDR2 SVGAGI. Between the trimmed V and J ends, which lost 6 bases and 4 bases, there was a span of 16 bases.

The CDR3 region has the DNA TGCGCCAGCAGCCAAGATTTAGCGGGAGGGCCAGATACGCAGTATTTT. Translating it yields CASSQDLAGGPDTQYF. This rearrangement joins TRBV4-3 to TRBJ2-3, with 11 bases aligning to TRBD2. V trimming: 0 bases; J trimming: 4 bases; junction bases outside the gene matches: 3. The CDR3 covers 16 residues. From germline, CDR1 is LGHNA and CDR2 YSLEER.

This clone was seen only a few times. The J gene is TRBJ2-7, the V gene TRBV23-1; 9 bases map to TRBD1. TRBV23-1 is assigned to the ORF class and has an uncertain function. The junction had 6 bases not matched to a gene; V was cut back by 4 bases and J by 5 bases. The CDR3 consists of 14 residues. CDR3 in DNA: TGCGCCAGCAGTCCTCGGGACAGGGAGGACGAGCAGTACTTC. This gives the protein CASSPRDREDEQYF.

CDR3 sequence: CASSAEVSGTGLNSPLHF. The CDR3 DNA follows: TGTGCCAGCAGTGCTGAGGTATCCGGGACAGGGCTGAATTCACCCCTCCACTTT. The chain has TRBV6-1 and TRBJ1-6; 9 bases map to TRBD1. This CDR3 spans 18 amino acids. Trimming cost V 4 bases and J 7 bases; bases outside gene matches: 14. The germline V gene has CDR1 MNHNS and CDR2 SASEGT.

The CDR3 is CASSGWGTNYGYTF. In DNA, the CDR3 is TGTGCCAGCAGTGGGTGGGGCACCAACTATGGCTACACCTTC. This sequence joins TRBV6-2 or TRBV6-3 and TRBJ1-2; D is perhaps TRBD1 (5 bases). CDR1 is MNHEY and CDR2 is SVGEGT in the germline V gene. This CDR3 contains 14 residues. Trimming pared 5 bases from V and 2 bases from J, leaving 12 bases between.

The CDR3 DNA reads TGTGCCAGCAGTTACCGAGGACAGGGAGAAAATGGCTACACCTTC. It yields the protein CASSYRGQGENGYTF. This chain connects TRBV6-2 or TRBV6-3 to TRBJ1-2; 8 bases line up with TRBD1. V was pared by 2 bases and J by 6 bases, with 8 bases of the junction left unmatched. Germline CDR1 MNHEY, CDR2 SVGEGT. This CDR3 has 15 residues.

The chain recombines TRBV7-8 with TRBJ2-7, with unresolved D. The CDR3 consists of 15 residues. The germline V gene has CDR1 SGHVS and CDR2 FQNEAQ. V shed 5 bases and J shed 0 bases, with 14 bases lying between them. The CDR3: CASSRVSRSSYEQYF. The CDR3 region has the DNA TGTGCCAGCAGCCGGGTCAGTAGGAGCTCCTACGAGCAGTACTTC.

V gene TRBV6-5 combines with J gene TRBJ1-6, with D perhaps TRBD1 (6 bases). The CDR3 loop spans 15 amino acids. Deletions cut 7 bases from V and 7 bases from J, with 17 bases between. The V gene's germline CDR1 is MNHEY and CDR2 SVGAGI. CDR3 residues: CASIPRGRPNSPLHF. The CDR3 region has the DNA TGTGCCAGCATCCCCCGGGGGCGCCCAAATTCACCCCTCCACTTT.

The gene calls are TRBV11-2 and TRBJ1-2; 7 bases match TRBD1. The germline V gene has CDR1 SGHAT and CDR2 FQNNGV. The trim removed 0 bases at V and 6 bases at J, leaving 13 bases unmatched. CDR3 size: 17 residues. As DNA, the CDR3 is TGTGCCAGCAGCTTAGATCGACATGGCAGGGGGAGAGATGGCTACACCTTC. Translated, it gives CASSLDRHGRGRDGYTF.

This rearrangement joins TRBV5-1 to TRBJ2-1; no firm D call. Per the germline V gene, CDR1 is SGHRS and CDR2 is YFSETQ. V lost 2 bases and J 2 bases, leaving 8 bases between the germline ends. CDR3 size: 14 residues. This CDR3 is CASSFTVTYNEQFF. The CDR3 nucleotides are TGCGCCAGCAGCTTTACGGTTACCTACAATGAGCAGTTCTTC.